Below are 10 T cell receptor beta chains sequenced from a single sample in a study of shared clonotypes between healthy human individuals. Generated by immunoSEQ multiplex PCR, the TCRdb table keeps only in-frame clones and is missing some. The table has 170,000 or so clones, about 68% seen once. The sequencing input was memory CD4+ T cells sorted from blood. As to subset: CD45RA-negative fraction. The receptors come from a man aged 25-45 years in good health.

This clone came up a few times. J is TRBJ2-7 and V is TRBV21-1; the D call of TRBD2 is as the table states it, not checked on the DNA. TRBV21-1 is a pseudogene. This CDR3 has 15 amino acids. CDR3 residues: CASSKESKGRYEQYF. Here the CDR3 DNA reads TGTGCCAGCAGCAAAGAAAGCAAAGGGAGGTACGAGCAGTACTTC.

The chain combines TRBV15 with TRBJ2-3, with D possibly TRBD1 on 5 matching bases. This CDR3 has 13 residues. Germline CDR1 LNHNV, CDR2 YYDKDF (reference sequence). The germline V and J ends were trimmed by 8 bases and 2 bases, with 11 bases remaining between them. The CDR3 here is CATGAETTDTQYF. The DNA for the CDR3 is TGTGCCACCGGGGCGGAGACCACAGATACGCAGTATTTT.

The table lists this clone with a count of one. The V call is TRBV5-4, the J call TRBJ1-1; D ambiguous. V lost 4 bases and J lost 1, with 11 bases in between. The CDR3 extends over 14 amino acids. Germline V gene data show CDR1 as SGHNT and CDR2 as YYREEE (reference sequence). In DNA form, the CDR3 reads TGTGCCAGCAGCCTGACCCAAACGAACACTGAAGCTTTCTTT. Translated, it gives CASSLTQTNTEAFF.

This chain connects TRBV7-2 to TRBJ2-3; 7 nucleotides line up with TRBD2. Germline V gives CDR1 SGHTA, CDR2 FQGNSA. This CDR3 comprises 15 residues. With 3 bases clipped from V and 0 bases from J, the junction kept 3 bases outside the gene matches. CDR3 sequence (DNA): TGTGCCAGCAGCTTCCTCGGGAGGAGCACAGATACGCAGTATTTT. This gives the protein CASSFLGRSTDTQYF.

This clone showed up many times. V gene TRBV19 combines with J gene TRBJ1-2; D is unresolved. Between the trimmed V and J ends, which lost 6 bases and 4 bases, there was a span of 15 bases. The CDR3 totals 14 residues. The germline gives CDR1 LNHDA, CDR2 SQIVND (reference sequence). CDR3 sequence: CASSPRTQSYGYTF. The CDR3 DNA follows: TGTGCCAGTAGCCCCCGAACTCAGAGCTATGGCTACACCTTC. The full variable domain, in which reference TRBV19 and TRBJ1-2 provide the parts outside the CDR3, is DGGITQSPKYLFRKEGQNVTLSCEQNLNHDAMYWYRQDPGQGLRLIYYSQIVNDFQKGDIAEGYSVSREKKESFPLTVTSAQKNPTAFYLCASSPRTQSYGYTFGSGTRLTVV.

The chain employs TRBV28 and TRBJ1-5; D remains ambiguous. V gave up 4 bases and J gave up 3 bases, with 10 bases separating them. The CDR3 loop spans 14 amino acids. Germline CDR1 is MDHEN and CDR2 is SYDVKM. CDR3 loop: CASSWRVVNQPQHF. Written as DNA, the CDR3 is TGTGCCAGCAGTTGGCGGGTAGTCAATCAGCCCCAGCATTTT. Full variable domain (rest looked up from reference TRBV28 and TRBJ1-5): DVKVTQSSRYLVKRTGEKVFLECVQDMDHENMFWYRQDPGLGLRLIYFSYDVKMKEKGDIPEGYSVSREKKERFSLILESASTNQTSMYLCASSWRVVNQPQHFGDGTRLSIL.

CDR3 coding DNA: TGCGCCAGCAGCTTGGCGTCGTTGGTAGTCAATGAGCAGTTCTTC. Its protein is CASSLASLVVNEQFF. This chain links TRBV5-1 with TRBJ2-1; D ambiguous. Trimming stripped 0 bases from V and 6 bases from J, with 13 bases between. The CDR3 extends over 15 amino acids. Germline CDR1 is SGHRS and CDR2 is YFSETQ. Filled out from reference TRBV5-1 and TRBJ2-1, the complete variable domain reads KAGVTQTPRYLIKTRGQQVTLSCSPISGHRSVSWYQQTPGQGLQFLFEYFSETQRNKGNFPGRFSGRQFSNSRSEMNVSTLELGDSALYLCASSLASLVVNEQFFGPGTRLTVL.

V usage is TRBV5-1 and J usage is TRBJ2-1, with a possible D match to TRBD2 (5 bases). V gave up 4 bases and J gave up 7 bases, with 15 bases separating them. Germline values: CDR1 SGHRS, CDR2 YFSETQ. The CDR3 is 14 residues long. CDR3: CASSTSLLANEQFF. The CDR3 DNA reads TGCGCCAGCAGCACAAGTCTTCTAGCAAATGAGCAGTTCTTC.

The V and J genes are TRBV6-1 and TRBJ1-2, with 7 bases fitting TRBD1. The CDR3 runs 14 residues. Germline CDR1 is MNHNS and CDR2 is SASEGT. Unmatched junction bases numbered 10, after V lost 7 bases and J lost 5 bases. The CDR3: CASTEGQRSYGYTF. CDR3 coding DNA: TGTGCCAGCACCGAGGGACAGAGGTCGTATGGCTACACCTTC.

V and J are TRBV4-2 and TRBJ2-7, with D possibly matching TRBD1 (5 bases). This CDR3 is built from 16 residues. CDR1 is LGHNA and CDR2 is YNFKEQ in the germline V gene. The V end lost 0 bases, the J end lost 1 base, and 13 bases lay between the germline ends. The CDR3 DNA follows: TGTGCCAGCAGCCAAGAAAGGCAGGGATTTTCCTACGAGCAGTACTTC. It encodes CASSQERQGFSYEQYF.